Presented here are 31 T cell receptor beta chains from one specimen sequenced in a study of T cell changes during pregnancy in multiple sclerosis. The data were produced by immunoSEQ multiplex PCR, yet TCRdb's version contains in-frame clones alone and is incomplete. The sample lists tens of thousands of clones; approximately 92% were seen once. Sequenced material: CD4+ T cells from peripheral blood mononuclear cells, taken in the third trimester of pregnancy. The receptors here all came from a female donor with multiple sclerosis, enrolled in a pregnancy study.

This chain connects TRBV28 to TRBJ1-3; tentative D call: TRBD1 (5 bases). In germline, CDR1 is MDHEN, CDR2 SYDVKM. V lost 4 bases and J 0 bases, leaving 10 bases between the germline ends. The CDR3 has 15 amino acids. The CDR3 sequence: CASSSGGVSGNTIYF. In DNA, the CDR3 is TGTGCCAGCAGTTCGGGAGGGGTCTCTGGAAACACCATATATTTT. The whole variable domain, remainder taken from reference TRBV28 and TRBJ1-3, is DVKVTQSSRYLVKRTGEKVFLECVQDMDHENMFWYRQDPGLGLRLIYFSYDVKMKEKGDIPEGYSVSREKKERFSLILESASTNQTSMYLCASSSGGVSGNTIYFGEGSWLTVV.

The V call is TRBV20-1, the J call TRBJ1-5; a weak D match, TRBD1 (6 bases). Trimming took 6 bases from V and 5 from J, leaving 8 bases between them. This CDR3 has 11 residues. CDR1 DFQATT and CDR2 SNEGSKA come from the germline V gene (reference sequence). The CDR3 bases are TGCAGTGCCCACAGGGATCAGCCCCAGCATTTT. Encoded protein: CSAHRDQPQHF.

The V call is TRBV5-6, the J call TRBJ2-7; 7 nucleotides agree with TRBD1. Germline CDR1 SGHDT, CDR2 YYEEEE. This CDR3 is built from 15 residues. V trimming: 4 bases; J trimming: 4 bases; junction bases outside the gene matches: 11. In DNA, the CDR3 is TGTGCCAGCAGCCCTTTAGGGGGCTCTCCATACGAGCAGTACTTC. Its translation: CASSPLGGSPYEQYF.

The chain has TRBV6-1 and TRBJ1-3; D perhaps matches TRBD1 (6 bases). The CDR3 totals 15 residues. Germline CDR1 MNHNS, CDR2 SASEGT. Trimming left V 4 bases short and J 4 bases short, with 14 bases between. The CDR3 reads CASSATGTAGNTIYF. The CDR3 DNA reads TGTGCCAGCAGTGCTACAGGGACGGCAGGAAACACCATATATTTT.

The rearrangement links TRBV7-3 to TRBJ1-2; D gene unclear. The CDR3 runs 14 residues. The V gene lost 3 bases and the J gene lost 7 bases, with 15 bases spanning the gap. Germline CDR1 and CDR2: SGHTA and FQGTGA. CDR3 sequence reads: CASSLYGLSGGYTF. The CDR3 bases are TGTGCCAGCAGCTTGTACGGCCTTAGCGGTGGCTACACCTTC.

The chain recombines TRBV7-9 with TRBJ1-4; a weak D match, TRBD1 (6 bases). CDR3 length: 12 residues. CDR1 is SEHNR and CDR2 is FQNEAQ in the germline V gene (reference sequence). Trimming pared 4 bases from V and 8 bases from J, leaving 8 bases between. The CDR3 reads CASSWDMEKLFF. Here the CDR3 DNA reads TGTGCCAGCAGCTGGGACATGGAAAAACTGTTTTTT.

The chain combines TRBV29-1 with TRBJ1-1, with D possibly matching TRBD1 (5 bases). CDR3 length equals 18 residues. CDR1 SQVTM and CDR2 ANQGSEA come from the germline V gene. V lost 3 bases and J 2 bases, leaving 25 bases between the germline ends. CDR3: CSVDPLWGEWVPNTEAFF. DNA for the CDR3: TGCAGCGTTGACCCTTTGTGGGGGGAATGGGTCCCCAACACTGAAGCTTTCTTT.

CDR3 in amino acids: CASSLEGYGSYNEQFF. CDR3 bases: TGTGCCAGCAGCTTGGAGGGGTATGGGTCCTACAATGAGCAGTTCTTC. J is TRBJ2-1 and V is TRBV5-6, with D possibly matching TRBD1 (5 bases). The germline gives CDR1 SGHDT, CDR2 YYEEEE. V gave up 0 bases and J gave up 1 base, with 11 bases separating them. CDR3 length equals 16 residues.

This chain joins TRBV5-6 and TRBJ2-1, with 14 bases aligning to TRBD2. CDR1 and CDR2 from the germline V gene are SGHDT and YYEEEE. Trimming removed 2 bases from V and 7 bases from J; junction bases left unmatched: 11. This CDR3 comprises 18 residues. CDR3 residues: CASSLNLGTSGRINEQFF. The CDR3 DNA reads TGTGCCAGCAGCTTAAATTTAGGGACTAGCGGGAGAATTAATGAGCAGTTCTTC. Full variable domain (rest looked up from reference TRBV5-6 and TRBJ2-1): DAGVTQSPTHLIKTRGQQVTLRCSPKSGHDTVSWYQQALGQGPQFIFQYYEEEERQRGNFPDRFSGHQFPNYSSELNVNALLLGDSALYLCASSLNLGTSGRINEQFFGPGTRLTVL.

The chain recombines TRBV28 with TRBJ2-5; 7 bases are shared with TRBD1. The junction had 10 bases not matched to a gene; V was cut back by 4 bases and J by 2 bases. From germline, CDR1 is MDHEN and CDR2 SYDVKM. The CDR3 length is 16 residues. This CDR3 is CASSSLQGQGQETQYF. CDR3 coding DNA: TGTGCCAGCAGTTCCCTACAGGGGCAAGGGCAAGAGACCCAGTACTTC.

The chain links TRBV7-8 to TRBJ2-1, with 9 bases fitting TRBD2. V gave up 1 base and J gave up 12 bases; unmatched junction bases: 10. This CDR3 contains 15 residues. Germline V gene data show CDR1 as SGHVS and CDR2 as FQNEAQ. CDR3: CASSLDGSSGTWQFF. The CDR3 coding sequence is TGTGCCAGCAGCTTAGATGGGTCTAGCGGGACGTGGCAGTTCTTC.

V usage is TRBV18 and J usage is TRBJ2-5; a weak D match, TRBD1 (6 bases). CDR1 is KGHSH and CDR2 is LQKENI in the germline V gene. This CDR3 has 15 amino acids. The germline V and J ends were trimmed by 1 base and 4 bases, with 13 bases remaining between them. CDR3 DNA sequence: TGTGCCAGCTCACCACGCCCAGGGGCCCCAGAGACCCAGTACTTC. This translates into CASSPRPGAPETQYF.

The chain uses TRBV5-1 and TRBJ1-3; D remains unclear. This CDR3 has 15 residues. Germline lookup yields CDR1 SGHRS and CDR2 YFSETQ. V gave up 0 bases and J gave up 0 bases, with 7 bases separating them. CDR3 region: CASSLVAGSGNTIYF. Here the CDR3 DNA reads TGCGCCAGCAGCTTGGTGGCAGGCTCTGGAAACACCATATATTTT.

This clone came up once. Here the CDR3 DNA reads TGTGCCAGCAGCTTGACGGGGTTTAACTATGGCTACACCTTC. Its translation: CASSLTGFNYGYTF. The rearrangement joins TRBV5-6 to TRBJ1-2; D is undetermined. The germline CDR1 and CDR2 sequences are SGHDT and YYEEEE. The CDR3 length is 14 residues. Trimming removed 1 base at V and 1 base at J, with 8 bases between.

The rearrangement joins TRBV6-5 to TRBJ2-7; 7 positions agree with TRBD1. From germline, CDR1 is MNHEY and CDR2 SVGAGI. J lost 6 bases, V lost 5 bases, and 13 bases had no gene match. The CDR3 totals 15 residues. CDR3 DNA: TGTGCCAGCAGTCTTACAGGGGCGATCTCCGCCGAGCAGTACTTC. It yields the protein CASSLTGAISAEQYF.

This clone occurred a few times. CDR3 sequence reads: CATSRGASGAGELFF. CDR3 sequence (DNA): TGTGCCACCAGCAGGGGGGCTAGCGGGGCCGGGGAGCTGTTTTTT. The chain carries TRBV15 and TRBJ2-2; the match to TRBD2 covers 9 bases. Germline V CDR1 and CDR2: LNHNV, YYDKDF (reference sequence). The trim removed 3 bases at V and 6 bases at J, leaving 5 bases unmatched. CDR3 length equals 15 residues. Looking up the rest from reference TRBV15 and TRBJ2-2 gives the full variable domain: DAMVIQNPRYQVTQFGKPVTLSCSQTLNHNVMYWYQQKSSQAPKLLFHYYDKDFNNEADTPDNFQSRRPNTSFCFLDIRSPGLGDTAMYLCATSRGASGAGELFFGEGSRLTVL.

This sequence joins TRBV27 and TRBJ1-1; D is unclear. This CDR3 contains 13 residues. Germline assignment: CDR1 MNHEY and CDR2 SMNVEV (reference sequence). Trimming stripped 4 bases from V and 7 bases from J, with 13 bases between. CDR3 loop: CASSSLGRIEAFF. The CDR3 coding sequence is TGTGCCAGCAGTTCCCTGGGCAGGATTGAAGCTTTCTTT.

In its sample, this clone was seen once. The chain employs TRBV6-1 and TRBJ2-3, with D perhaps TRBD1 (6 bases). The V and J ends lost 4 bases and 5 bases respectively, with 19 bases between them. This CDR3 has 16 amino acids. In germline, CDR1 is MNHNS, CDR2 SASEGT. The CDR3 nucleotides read TGTGCCAGCAGTGTGGGCCGGGACATTAAGGTAGATACGCAGTATTTT. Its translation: CASSVGRDIKVDTQYF.

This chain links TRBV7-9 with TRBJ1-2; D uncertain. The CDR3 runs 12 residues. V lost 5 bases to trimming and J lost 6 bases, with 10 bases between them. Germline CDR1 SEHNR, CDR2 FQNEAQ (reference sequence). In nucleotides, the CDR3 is TGTGCCAGCAGCAACGGGGTAGATGGCTACACCTTC. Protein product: CASSNGVDGYTF.

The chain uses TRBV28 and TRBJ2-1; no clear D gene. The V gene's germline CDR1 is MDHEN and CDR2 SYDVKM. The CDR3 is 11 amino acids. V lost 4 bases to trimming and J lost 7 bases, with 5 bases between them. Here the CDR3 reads CASSSTNEQFF. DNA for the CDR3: TGTGCCAGCAGTTCGACTAATGAGCAGTTCTTC.

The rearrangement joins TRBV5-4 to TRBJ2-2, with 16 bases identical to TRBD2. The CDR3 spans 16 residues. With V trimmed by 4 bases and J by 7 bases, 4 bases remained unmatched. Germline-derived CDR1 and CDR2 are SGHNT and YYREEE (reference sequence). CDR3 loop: CASSPGLAGGGGELFF. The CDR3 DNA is TGTGCCAGCAGCCCGGGACTAGCGGGAGGGGGCGGGGAGCTGTTTTTT. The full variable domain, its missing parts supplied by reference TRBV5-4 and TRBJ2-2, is ETGVTQSPTHLIKTRGQQVTLRCSSQSGHNTVSWYQQALGQGPQFIFQYYREEENGRGNFPPRFSGLQFPNYSSELNVNALELDDSALYLCASSPGLAGGGGELFFGEGSRLTVL.

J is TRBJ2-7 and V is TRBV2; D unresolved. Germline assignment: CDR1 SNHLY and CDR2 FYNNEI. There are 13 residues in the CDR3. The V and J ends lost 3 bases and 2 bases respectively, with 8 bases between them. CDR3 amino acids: CASSDRGAYEQYF. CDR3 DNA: TGTGCCAGCAGTGACAGAGGAGCCTACGAGCAGTACTTC.

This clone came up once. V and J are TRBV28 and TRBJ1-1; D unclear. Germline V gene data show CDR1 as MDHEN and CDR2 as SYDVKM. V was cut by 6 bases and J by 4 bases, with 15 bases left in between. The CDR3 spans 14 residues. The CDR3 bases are TGTGCCAGCAGAACGTCCGGTATTCTCACTGAAGCTTTCTTT. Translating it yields CASRTSGILTEAFF.

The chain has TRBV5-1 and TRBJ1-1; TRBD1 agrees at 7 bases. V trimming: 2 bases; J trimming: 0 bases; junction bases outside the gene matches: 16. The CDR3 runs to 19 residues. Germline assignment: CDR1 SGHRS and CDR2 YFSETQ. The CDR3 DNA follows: TGCGCCAGCAGCTTTGTGGCGACCTACAGGGGCGAAATGAACACTGAAGCTTTCTTT. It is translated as CASSFVATYRGEMNTEAFF.

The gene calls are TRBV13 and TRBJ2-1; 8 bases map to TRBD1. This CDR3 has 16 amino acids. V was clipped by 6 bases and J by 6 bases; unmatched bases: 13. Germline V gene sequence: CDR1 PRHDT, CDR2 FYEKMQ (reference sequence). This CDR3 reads CASRPTGQGRSNEQFF. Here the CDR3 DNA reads TGTGCCAGCAGACCCACCGGACAGGGTAGAAGCAATGAGCAGTTCTTC.

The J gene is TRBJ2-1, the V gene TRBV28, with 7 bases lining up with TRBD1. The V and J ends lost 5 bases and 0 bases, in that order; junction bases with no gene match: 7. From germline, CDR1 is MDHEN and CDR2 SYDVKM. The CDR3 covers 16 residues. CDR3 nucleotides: TGTGCCAGCAGTCCAGTGGGGGACAGCTCCTACAATGAGCAGTTCTTC. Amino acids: CASSPVGDSSYNEQFF.

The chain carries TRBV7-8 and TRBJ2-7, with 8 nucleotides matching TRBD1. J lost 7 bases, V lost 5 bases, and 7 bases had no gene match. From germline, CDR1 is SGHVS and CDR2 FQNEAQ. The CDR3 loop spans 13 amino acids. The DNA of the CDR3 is TGTGCCAGCAGCGGTGGCAGGGGGCTTGAGCAGTACTTC. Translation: CASSGGRGLEQYF.

The CDR3 sequence: CASSFRGTSGRGTREQYF. CDR3 DNA: TGTGCCAGCAGTTTCCGAGGGACTAGCGGGAGAGGTACAAGGGAGCAGTACTTC. The rearrangement links TRBV28 to TRBJ2-7, with TRBD2 matching over 14 bases. Germline trimming cut 3 bases from V and 7 bases from J; bases unmatched to any gene: 14. Germline V lookup: CDR1 MDHEN, CDR2 SYDVKM. This CDR3 comprises 18 residues.

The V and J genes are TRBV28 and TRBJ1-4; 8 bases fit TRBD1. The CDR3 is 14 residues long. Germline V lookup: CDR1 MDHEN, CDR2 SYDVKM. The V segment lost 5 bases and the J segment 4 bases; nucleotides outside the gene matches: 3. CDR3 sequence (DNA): TGTGCCAGCAGTCGGACAGGGTTTAATGAAAAACTGTTTTTT. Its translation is CASSRTGFNEKLFF.

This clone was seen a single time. The CDR3 loop reads CSVERSGRAILETQYF. CDR3 bases: TGCAGCGTTGAAAGGAGCGGGAGGGCCATCTTGGAGACCCAGTACTTC. The V gene is TRBV29-1, the J gene TRBJ2-5, with 10 bases matching TRBD2. The germline V gene encodes CDR1 SQVTM and CDR2 ANQGSEA. The CDR3 loop spans 16 amino acids. J was trimmed by 5 bases and V by 2 bases; bases with no gene match: 11.

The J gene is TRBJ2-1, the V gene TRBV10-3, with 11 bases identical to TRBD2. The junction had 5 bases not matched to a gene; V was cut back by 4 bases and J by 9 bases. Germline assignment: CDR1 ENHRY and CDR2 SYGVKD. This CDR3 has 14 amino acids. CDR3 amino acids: CAISGVGTSGEQFF. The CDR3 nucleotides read TGTGCCATCAGTGGAGTAGGGACTAGCGGTGAGCAGTTCTTC.